The 21 T cell receptor beta chains below come from one sample, sequenced in a study of OX40 agonist ivuxolimab in advanced cancers. Library construction relied on the immunoSEQ multiplex PCR assay. TCRdb took over this immuneACCESS table, retaining in-frame rearrangements with V and J assigned. Such tables are incomplete; in checked studies, under half of the missing clones stem from an unresolved V gene, and the remainder is unexplained. Present in this sample are around 30,000 clones, roughly 74% of which were seen just once. The ten largest clones capture over 10% of the sample. The specimen was CD4+ or CD8+ T cells sorted from blood, collected in a trial of the OX40 agonist ivuxolimab. Source of these receptors: an adult with an advanced solid tumor such as melanoma, head and neck, liver or kidney cancer.

The chain combines TRBV6-6 with TRBJ2-3; D remains ambiguous. Trimming left V 6 bases short and J 3 bases short, with 4 bases between. The CDR3 covers 11 residues. In germline, CDR1 is MNHNY, CDR2 SVGAGI (reference sequence). The CDR3 reads CASRVTDTQYF. The CDR3 DNA is TGTGCCAGCAGGGTTACAGATACGCAGTATTTT.

The chain combines TRBV25-1 with TRBJ1-4, with D perhaps matching TRBD1 (6 bases). V lost 3 bases and J 4 bases, leaving 15 bases between the germline ends. Germline CDR1 is MGHDK and CDR2 is SYGVNS. The CDR3 totals 16 residues. In DNA, the CDR3 is TGTGCCAGCAGTGACCAAGGGACAATGGTTAATGAAAAACTGTTTTTT. Its protein product is CASSDQGTMVNEKLFF.

The V gene is TRBV6-8, the J gene TRBJ2-7; D gene uncertain. The V gene lost 5 bases and the J gene lost 2 bases, with 4 bases spanning the gap. CDR1 is MNHGY, CDR2 SAAAGT, per germline. This CDR3 has 11 amino acids. This chain's CDR3 is CASSTTYEQYF. In DNA form, the CDR3 reads TGTGCCAGCAGTACCACCTACGAGCAGTACTTC.

The V and J genes are TRBV21-1 and TRBJ2-5; no DNA check was done on the table's D call, TRBD2. TRBV21-1 is recorded as a pseudogene. This CDR3 has 14 amino acids. This CDR3 reads CARRRRGPVETQYF. The CDR3, as DNA: TGTGCCAGGCGGCGGCGGGGGCCCGTAGAGACCCAGTACTTC.

V gene TRBV10-3 combines with J gene TRBJ1-6; no firm D call. CDR1 is ENHRY, CDR2 SYGVKD, per germline. V shed 2 bases and J shed 0 bases, with 11 bases lying between them. The CDR3 length is 17 residues. The CDR3: CAISEVPLSSYNSPLHF. CDR3 DNA: TGTGCCATCAGTGAGGTTCCTTTAAGCTCCTATAATTCACCCCTCCACTTT.

Concerning this clone: Other DNA sequences from this sample encode an identical CDR3 as well. This chain links TRBV19 with TRBJ2-3; D is unresolved. This CDR3 contains 12 residues. V lost 3 bases and J lost 3, with 4 bases in between. CDR1 and CDR2 from the germline V gene are LNHDA and SQIVND (reference sequence). In nucleotides, the CDR3 is TGTGCCAGTAGTATGAGAACAGATACGCAGTATTTT. Translated: CASSMRTDTQYF. The full variable domain, rest sourced from reference TRBV19 and TRBJ2-3, is DGGITQSPKYLFRKEGQNVTLSCEQNLNHDAMYWYRQDPGQGLRLIYYSQIVNDFQKGDIAEGYSVSREKKESFPLTVTSAQKNPTAFYLCASSMRTDTQYFGPGTRLTVL.

DNA of the CDR3: TGCAGCGCGGGACAGGTCGAGACCCAGTACTTC. It is translated as CSAGQVETQYF. The chain carries TRBV29-1 and TRBJ2-5; 8 bases are shared with TRBD1. V lost 7 bases and J lost 5; bases outside the gene matches: 3. Germline V gives CDR1 SQVTM, CDR2 ANQGSEA. The CDR3 is 11 amino acids.

V and J are TRBV4-3 and TRBJ1-2; 7 positions match TRBD1. This CDR3 comprises 14 residues. The J segment lost 0 bases and the V segment lost 5 bases, leaving 3 bases of the junction unmatched. Germline CDR1 LGHNA, CDR2 YSLEER. The CDR3 sequence: CASSNDRANYGYTF. As DNA, the CDR3 is TGCGCCAGCAGCAACGACAGGGCTAACTATGGCTACACCTTC.

This chain links TRBV6-1 with TRBJ1-5; D may be TRBD1 (6 bases). The germline V and J ends were trimmed by 8 bases and 3 bases, with 14 bases remaining between them. The CDR3 has 14 residues. Germline V gives CDR1 MNHNS, CDR2 SASEGT. This CDR3 is CASSRTGINQPQHF. The CDR3 DNA reads TGTGCCAGCTCTAGAACAGGGATCAATCAGCCCCAGCATTTT.

The sample holds a few counts of this clone. This rearrangement joins TRBV12-1 to TRBJ1-1; TRBD1 is taken as the D call from the table, unchecked against the DNA. TRBV12-1 is classified as a pseudogene. This CDR3 has 15 residues. In nucleotides, the CDR3 is TGTGCCAGCAGCTTTGGGACAGGGGTGAAGACTGAAGCTTTCTTT. It translates to CASSFGTGVKTEAFF.

The chain carries TRBV7-9 and TRBJ2-1; weak D call: TRBD1 (7 bases). The CDR3 is 14 residues long. Germline values: CDR1 SEHNR, CDR2 FQNEAQ (reference sequence). Trimming pared 0 bases from V and 6 bases from J, leaving 9 bases between. CDR3 sequence reads: CASSLARDSNEQFF. Written as DNA, the CDR3 is TGTGCCAGCAGCTTAGCGCGGGACAGCAATGAGCAGTTCTTC.

Only one count was recorded for this clone. This chain links TRBV6-6 with TRBJ1-2, with TRBD1 as a possible D gene (6 bases). Germline CDR1 is MNHNY and CDR2 is SVGAGI (reference sequence). This CDR3 contains 12 residues. The V end lost 11 bases, the J end lost 8 bases, and 18 bases lay between the germline ends. This CDR3 reads CALHQGRGGYTF. The CDR3 nucleotides are TGTGCCCTACACCAGGGGCGGGGAGGCTACACCTTC.

The table lists this clone with a few counts. The genes are TRBV7-9 and TRBJ1-1; D is perhaps TRBD1 (6 bases). V lost 5 bases to trimming and J lost 0 bases, with 10 bases between them. Germline values: CDR1 SEHNR, CDR2 FQNEAQ (reference sequence). This CDR3 has 14 amino acids. The CDR3 DNA reads TGTGCCAGCAGCCATGGACAGATGAACACTGAAGCTTTCTTT. Protein sequence: CASSHGQMNTEAFF.

The chain carries TRBV27 and TRBJ2-3; 8 bases map to TRBD1. Germline values: CDR1 MNHEY, CDR2 SMNVEV (reference sequence). Losses at the gene ends were 5 bases for V and 4 bases for J; bases not matched to a gene: 14. The CDR3 is made up of 17 amino acids. The CDR3: CASSKRTGLLQADTQYF. The CDR3 coding sequence is TGTGCCAGCAGTAAACGGACAGGGCTCCTGCAGGCAGATACGCAGTATTTT.

V usage is TRBV9 and J usage is TRBJ2-3; 16 bases fit TRBD2. CDR1 and CDR2 (germline): SGDLS, YYNGEE. J was trimmed by 2 bases and V by 3 bases; bases with no gene match: 12. The CDR3 runs 20 residues. This CDR3 is CASSASPGLAGGLNTDTQYF. DNA for the CDR3: TGTGCCAGCAGCGCTTCCCCGGGACTAGCGGGGGGGCTAAACACAGATACGCAGTATTTT.

For the CDR3, the DNA is TGTGCCTGGAGTGCCGGACATAATCCGCGAGGCTACACCTTC. Residues: CAWSAGHNPRGYTF. This rearrangement joins TRBV30 to TRBJ1-2; perhaps TRBD1 as D (5 bases). CDR1 is GTSNPN, CDR2 SVGIG, per germline (reference sequence). This CDR3 is built from 14 residues. Trimming cost V 1 base and J 8 bases, with 17 bases left between them.

The chain employs TRBV10-2 and TRBJ1-1; 9 bases agree with TRBD1. Germline assignment: CDR1 WSHSY and CDR2 SAAADI. This CDR3 comprises 14 residues. The J segment lost 5 bases and the V segment lost 3 bases, leaving 4 bases of the junction unmatched. CDR3 in DNA: TGCGCCAGCAGTGACGGGACAGGGTTTACTGAAGCTTTCTTT. Its protein product is CASSDGTGFTEAFF.

The V and J genes are TRBV7-2 and TRBJ1-1; unclear D gene. V was shortened by 1 base and J by 3 bases, with 9 bases between the two germline ends. Germline V gene sequence: CDR1 SGHTA, CDR2 FQGNSA. The CDR3 is 14 amino acids. This chain's CDR3 is CASSLGRRDTEAFF. CDR3 coding DNA: TGTGCCAGCAGCTTAGGACGGCGAGACACTGAAGCTTTCTTT.

This chain links TRBV10-1 with TRBJ2-1; TRBD1 matches 8 bases. The germline CDR1 and CDR2 sequences are WNHNN and SYGVQD (reference sequence). V was pared by 10 bases and J by 7 bases, with 9 bases of the junction left unmatched. This CDR3 contains 13 residues. CDR3 region: CATAQGAGNEQFF. The CDR3 nucleotides read TGCGCCACGGCCCAGGGGGCAGGGAATGAGCAGTTCTTC.

The chain recombines TRBV7-9 with TRBJ2-3; D is perhaps TRBD2 (6 bases). Germline values: CDR1 SEHNR, CDR2 FQNEAQ (reference sequence). The ends were cut back, 4 bases at V and 0 bases at J, with 20 bases in the middle. The CDR3 has 18 amino acids. As DNA, the CDR3 is TGTGCCAGCAGCTCGGCACTTGGTAGCGGCACTAGCACAGATACGCAGTATTTT. Protein: CASSSALGSGTSTDTQYF.

The CDR3: CASRREKGTDTQYF. CDR3 DNA: TGTGCCAGCAGGCGGGAAAAAGGGACAGATACGCAGTATTTT. V is TRBV2 and J is TRBJ2-3; TRBD2 might be the D (6 bases). V was cut by 6 bases and J by 3 bases, with 13 bases left in between. The CDR3 contains 14 residues. CDR1 is SNHLY, CDR2 FYNNEI, per germline.